This T cell receptor (beta chain) was sequenced during a study of blood T cell repertoires in COVID-19. Study overall: The study drew acute and convalescent COVID-19 samples from the United States, Italy and Spain. Sources were T cells, B-cell-depleted T cells, or PBMCs; the material itself was cDNA or gDNA.

Which cohort a participant joined came from the clinical history participants gave. Germline CDR1 is MNHEY and CDR2 is SVGAGI. Trimming left V 6 bases short and J 2 bases short, with 11 bases between. The CDR3 is 14 residues long. In the authors' workflow: The assay estimated nucleated cells by amplifying reference gene primers. The table came from immunoSEQ multiplex PCR; TCRdb's copy has only in-frame clones and leaves some out. The V and J calls and clone size were taken over from that table, and D and trimming were inferred from the DNA. Of around 250,000 clones listed, about 83% are singletons. The sample taken for sequencing was PBMCs or T cells enriched from blood (not recorded which). The chain links TRBV6-5 to TRBJ1-3; no clear D. The clonotype was recovered from a woman in her fifties or sixties who had recovered from COVID-19. The CDR3 bases are TGTGCCAGCAGCCCAGGTGGAACTGGAAACACCATATATTTT. Amino acid sequence: CASSPGGTGNTIYF.